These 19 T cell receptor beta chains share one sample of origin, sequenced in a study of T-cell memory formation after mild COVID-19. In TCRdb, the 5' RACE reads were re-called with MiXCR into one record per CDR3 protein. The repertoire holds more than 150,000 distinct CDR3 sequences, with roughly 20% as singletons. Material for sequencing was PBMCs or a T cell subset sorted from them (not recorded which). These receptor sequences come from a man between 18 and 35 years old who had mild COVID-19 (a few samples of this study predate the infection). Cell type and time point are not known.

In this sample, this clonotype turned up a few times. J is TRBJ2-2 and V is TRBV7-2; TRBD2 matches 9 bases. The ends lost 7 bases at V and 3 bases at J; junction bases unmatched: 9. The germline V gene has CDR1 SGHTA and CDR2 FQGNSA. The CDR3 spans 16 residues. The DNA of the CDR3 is TGTGCCAGCATTCCTCAAGCGGGGGGCTACACCGGGGAGCTGTTTTTT. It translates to CASIPQAGGYTGELFF. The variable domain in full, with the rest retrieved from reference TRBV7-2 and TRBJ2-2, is GAGVSQSPSNKVTEKGKDVELRCDPISGHTALYWYRQSLGQGLEFLIYFQGNSAPDKSGLPSDRFSAERTGGSVSTLTIQRTQQEDSAVYLCASIPQAGGYTGELFFGEGSRLTVL.

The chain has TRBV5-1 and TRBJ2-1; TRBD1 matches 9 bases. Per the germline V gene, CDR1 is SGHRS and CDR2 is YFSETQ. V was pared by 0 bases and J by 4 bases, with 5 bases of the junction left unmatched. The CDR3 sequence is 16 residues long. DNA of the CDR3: TGCGCCAGCAGCTTGGCCACAGGGGGCGCTTACAATGAGCAGTTCTTC. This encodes CASSLATGGAYNEQFF. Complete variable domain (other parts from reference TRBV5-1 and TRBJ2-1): KAGVTQTPRYLIKTRGQQVTLSCSPISGHRSVSWYQQTPGQGLQFLFEYFSETQRNKGNFPGRFSGRQFSNSRSEMNVSTLELGDSALYLCASSLATGGAYNEQFFGPGTRLTVL.

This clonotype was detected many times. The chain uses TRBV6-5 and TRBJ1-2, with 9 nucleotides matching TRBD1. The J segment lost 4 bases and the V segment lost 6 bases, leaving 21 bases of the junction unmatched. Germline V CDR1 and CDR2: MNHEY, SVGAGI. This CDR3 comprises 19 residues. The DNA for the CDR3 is TGTGCCAGCAGCCCTGCGATTGGGACAGGGACGTCCTTTTTCTATGGCTACACCTTC. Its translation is CASSPAIGTGTSFFYGYTF.

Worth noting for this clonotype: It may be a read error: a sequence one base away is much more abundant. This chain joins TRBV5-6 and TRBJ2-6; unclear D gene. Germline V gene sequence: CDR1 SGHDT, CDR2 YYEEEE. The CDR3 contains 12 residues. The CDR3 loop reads CASSLGANALTF. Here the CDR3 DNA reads TGTGCCAGCAGCTTGGGGGCCAACGCCCTGACTTTC.

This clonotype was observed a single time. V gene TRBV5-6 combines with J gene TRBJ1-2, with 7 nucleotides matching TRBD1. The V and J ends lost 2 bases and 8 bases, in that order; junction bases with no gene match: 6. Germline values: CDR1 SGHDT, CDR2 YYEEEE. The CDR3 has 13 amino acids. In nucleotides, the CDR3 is TGTGCCAGCAGCTTCGACAGGGTTGACGGCTACACCTTC. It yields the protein CASSFDRVDGYTF.

In nucleotides, the CDR3 is TGTGCCAGCAGTTTGGGGGGGCGGGATACGCAGTATTTT. Its protein is CASSLGGRDTQYF. V usage is TRBV12-3 or TRBV12-4 and J usage is TRBJ2-3; TRBD2 is a possible D gene (7 bases). V shed 3 bases and J shed 6 bases, with 10 bases lying between them. The length of the CDR3 is 13 residues.

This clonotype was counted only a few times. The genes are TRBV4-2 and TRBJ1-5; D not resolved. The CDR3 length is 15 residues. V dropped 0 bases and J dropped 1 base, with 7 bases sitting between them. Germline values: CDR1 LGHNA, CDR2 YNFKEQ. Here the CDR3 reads CASSQEDRSNQPQHF. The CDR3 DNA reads TGTGCCAGCAGCCAAGAAGACCGAAGCAATCAGCCCCAGCATTTT.

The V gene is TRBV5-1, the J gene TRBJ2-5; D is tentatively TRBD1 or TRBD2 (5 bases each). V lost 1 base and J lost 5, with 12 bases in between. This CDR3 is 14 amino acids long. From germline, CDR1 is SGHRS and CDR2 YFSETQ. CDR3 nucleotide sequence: TGCGCCAGCAGCTTGTCCAGGGAGAGGGAGACCCAGTACTTC. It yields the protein CASSLSRERETQYF.

This CDR3 is CASSLEDGFEQYV. CDR3 in DNA: TGTGCCAGCAGCTTAGAGGATGGGTTCGAGCAGTACGTC. The chain carries TRBV7-2 and TRBJ2-7; no clear D. Looked up from germline, CDR1 is SGHTA and CDR2 is FQGNSA. The CDR3 runs to 13 residues. V was trimmed by 1 base and J by 6 bases, leaving 10 bases between them.

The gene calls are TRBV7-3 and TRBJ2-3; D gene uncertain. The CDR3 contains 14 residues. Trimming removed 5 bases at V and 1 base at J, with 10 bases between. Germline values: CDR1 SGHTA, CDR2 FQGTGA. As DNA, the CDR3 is TGTGCCAGCAGCCGTGGTAGTCGCACAGATACGCAGTATTTT. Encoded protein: CASSRGSRTDTQYF.

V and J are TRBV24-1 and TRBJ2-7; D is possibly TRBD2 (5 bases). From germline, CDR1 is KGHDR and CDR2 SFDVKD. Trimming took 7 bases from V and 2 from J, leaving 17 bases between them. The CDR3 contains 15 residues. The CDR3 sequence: CATRLRPGLPYEQYV. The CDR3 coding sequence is TGTGCCACCAGACTCCGACCGGGATTACCCTACGAGCAGTACGTC.

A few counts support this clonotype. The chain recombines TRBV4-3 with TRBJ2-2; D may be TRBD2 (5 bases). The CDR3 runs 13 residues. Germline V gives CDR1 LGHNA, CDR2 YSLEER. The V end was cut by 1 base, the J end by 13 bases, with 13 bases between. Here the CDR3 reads CASSQGNLGRLFF. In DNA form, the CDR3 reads TGCGCCAGCAGCCAAGGGAATCTGGGGAGGCTGTTTTTT.

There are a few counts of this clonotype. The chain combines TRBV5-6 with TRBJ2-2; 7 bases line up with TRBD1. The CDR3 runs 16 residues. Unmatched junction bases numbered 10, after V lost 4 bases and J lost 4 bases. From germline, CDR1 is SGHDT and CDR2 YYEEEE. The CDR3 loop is CASSSGRGLVTGELFF. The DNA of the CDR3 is TGTGCCAGCAGCAGCGGTAGGGGGCTTGTCACCGGGGAGCTGTTTTTT. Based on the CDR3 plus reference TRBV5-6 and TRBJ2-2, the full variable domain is DAGVTQSPTHLIKTRGQQVTLRCSPKSGHDTVSWYQQALGQGPQFIFQYYEEEERQRGNFPDRFSGHQFPNYSSELNVNALLLGDSALYLCASSSGRGLVTGELFFGEGSRLTVL.

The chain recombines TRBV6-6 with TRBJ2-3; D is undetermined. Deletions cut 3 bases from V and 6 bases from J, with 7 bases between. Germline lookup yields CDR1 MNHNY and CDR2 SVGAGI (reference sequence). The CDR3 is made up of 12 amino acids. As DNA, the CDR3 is TGTGCCAGCAGTTATTGGGTGGATACGCAGTATTTT. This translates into CASSYWVDTQYF.

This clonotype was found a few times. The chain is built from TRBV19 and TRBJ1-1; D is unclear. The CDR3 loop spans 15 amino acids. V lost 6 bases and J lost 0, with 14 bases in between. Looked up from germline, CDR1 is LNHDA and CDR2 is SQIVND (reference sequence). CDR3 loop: CASRPYPLVNTEAFF. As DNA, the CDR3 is TGTGCCAGTAGGCCTTATCCTCTGGTGAACACTGAAGCTTTCTTT.

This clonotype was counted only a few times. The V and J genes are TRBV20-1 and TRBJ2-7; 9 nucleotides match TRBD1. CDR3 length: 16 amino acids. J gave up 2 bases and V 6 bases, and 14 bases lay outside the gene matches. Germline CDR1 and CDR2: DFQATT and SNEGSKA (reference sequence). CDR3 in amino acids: CSAKGFGQGKAYEQYV. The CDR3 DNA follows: TGCAGTGCGAAGGGATTTGGACAGGGGAAGGCCTACGAGCAGTACGTC.

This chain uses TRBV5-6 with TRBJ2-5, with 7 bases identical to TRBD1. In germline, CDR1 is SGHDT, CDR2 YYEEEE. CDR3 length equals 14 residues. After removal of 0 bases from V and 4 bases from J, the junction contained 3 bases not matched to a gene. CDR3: CASSLANRGETQYF. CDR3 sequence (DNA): TGTGCCAGCAGCTTGGCCAACAGGGGAGAGACCCAGTACTTC.

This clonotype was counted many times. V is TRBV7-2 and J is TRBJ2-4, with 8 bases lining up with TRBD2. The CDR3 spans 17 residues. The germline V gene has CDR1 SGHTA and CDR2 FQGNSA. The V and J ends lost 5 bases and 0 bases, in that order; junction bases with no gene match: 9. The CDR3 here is CASSPGGAGAAKNIQYF. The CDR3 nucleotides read TGTGCCAGCAGCCCGGGAGGGGCGGGGGCAGCCAAAAACATTCAGTACTTC.

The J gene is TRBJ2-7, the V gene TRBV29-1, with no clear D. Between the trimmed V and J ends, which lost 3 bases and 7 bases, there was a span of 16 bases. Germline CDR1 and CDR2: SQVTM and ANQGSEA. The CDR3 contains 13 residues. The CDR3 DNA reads TGCAGCGTTGATGGGCCGACGGGCTGGGAGCAGTACGTC. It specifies CSVDGPTGWEQYV.